This T cell receptor beta chain was found in a study of radiotherapy plus CTLA-4 blockade in lung cancer. Overall study context: Patients showed objective responses in about 20% of cases, and disease control was achieved by 31%.

Data came from immunoSEQ multiplex PCR; TCRdb stores just in-frame clones and leaves some out. The data contain around 78,000 clones, around 78% of them singletons. Trimming at V came to 5 bases and at J to 8 bases, leaving 10 bases not matched to a gene. The CDR3 sequence is 15 residues long. Germline V lookup: CDR1 MNHEY, CDR2 SVGAGI. The sequence was collected from a human donor with non-small cell lung cancer who had a partial response to radiotherapy plus ipilimumab. Some clones in this sample may be carry-over from other donors' samples. The sample consisted of peripheral blood, taken from a patient treated with radiotherapy plus ipilimumab. The J gene is TRBJ1-4, the V gene TRBV6-5; 8 bases map to TRBD1. CDR3 loop: CASSPPSGQGEKLFF. The CDR3 bases are TGTGCCAGCAGTCCCCCATCTGGACAGGGAGAAAAACTGTTTTTT.